This TCR beta chain was found in a study of T cell clones after liver transplantation. Looking at the study overall: Liver transplant recipients had immunosuppression withdrawal attempted within 2 years. TCRbeta sequencing after a pre-transplant mixed lymphocyte reaction identified graft-donor-reactive clones, later tracked in post-transplant blood.

CD3+CD4+ and CD3+CD8+ cells were FACS-sorted from thawed unstimulated PBMCs. Libraries were prepared by immunoSEQ multiplex PCR; TCRdb keeps only in-frame clonotypes and omits some of them. The data show 45,000 to 55,000 clones, about 88% seen once. This clone was seen only a few times. This specimen was CD4+ T cells from blood, taken before liver transplant. The TCR was taken from a human donor who received a liver transplant.

The CDR3 is CASLTGDYGYTF. The CDR3 DNA reads TGCGCGAGTCTGACAGGGGACTATGGCTACACCTTC. The genes are TRBV29-1 and TRBJ1-2, with 8 bases that match TRBD1. This CDR3 comprises 12 residues. Germline lookup yields CDR1 SQVTM and CDR2 ANQGSEA.